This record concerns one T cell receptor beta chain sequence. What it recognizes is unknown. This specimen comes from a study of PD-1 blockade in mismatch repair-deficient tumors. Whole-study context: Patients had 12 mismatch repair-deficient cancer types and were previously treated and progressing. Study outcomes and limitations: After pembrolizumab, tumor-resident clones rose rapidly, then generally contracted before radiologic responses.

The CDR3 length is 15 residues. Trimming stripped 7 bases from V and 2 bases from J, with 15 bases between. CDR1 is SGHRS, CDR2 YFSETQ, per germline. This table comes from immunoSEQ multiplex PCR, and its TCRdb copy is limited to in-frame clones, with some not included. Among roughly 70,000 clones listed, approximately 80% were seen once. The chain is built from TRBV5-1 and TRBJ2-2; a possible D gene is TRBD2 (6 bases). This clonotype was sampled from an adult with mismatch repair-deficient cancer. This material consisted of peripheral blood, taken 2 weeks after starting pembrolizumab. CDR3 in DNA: TGCGCCAGCTCCGAGGGTAGCGGCAACACCGGGGAGCTGTTTTTT. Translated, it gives CASSEGSGNTGELFF. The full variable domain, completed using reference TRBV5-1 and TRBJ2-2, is KAGVTQTPRYLIKTRGQQVTLSCSPISGHRSVSWYQQTPGQGLQFLFEYFSETQRNKGNFPGRFSGRQFSNSRSEMNVSTLELGDSALYLCASSEGSGNTGELFFGEGSRLTVL.